The rows below give T cell receptor beta chains drawn from one sample of a study of cytomegalovirus exposure and HLA in healthy donors. Method: immunoSEQ multiplex PCR; TCRdb's copy keeps in-frame clones and lacks some. The sample lists some 140,000 clones, 75% to 85% occurring once. Sequencing was done on a sample of PBMCs. These receptors were collected from a male donor in good health and CMV-seronegative. CDR3s include the opening cysteine and the closing phenylalanine or tryptophan. D genes are given only for firm matches. Clone size appears in some rows only: once, few, many, or a class for an expanded clone.

abundance | d_gene | j_gene | v_gene | CDR3aa | CDR3nt
. | TRBD1 | TRBJ1-5 | TRBV6-1 | CASRGTVGQPQHF | TGTGCCAGCAGGGGGACAGTGGGTCAGCCCCAGCATTTT
. | TRBD1 | TRBJ2-5 | TRBV7-8 | CASSHTDRGRETQYF | TGTGCCAGCAGCCACACAGACAGGGGGCGAGAGACCCAGTACTTC
. | TRBD2 | TRBJ2-2 | TRBV11-2 | CASSLASGDTGELFF | TGTGCCAGCAGCTTAGCTAGCGGGGACACCGGGGAGCTGTTTTTT
once | TRBD1 | TRBJ1-5 | TRBV18 | CASSSDRVGNQPQHF | TGTGCCAGCTCTTCGGACAGGGTTGGCAATCAGCCCCAGCATTTT
. | TRBD1 | TRBJ1-5 | TRBV6-5 | CASSQRTGAGQPQHF | TGTGCCAGCAGTCAAAGGACAGGTGCCGGTCAGCCCCAGCATTTT
. | . | TRBJ1-4 | TRBV6-6 | CATCEGWGGKAEKLFF | TGTGCCACCTGCGAAGGTTGGGGGGGGAAAGCCGAAAAACTGTTTTTT
. | TRBD1 | TRBJ1-2 | TRBV7-9 | CASSPPGQFLYGYTF | TGTGCCAGCAGCCCACCGGGACAGTTTCTATATGGCTACACCTTC
. | . | TRBJ1-5 | TRBV29-1 | CSVAWDTPNNQPQHF | TGCAGCGTTGCCTGGGACACCCCAAATAATCAGCCCCAGCATTTT
. | . | TRBJ1-5 | TRBV4-1 | CASSHVGSGNQPQHF | TGCGCCAGCAGCCATGTCGGTTCGGGCAATCAGCCCCAGCATTTT
once | TRBD1 | TRBJ2-6 | TRBV27 | CASSLSPVGQGPIGANVLTF | TGTGCCAGCAGTTTATCGCCCGTAGGACAGGGGCCAATTGGGGCCAACGTCCTGACTTTC
. | . | TRBJ2-7 | TRBV5-1 | CASSNREAYEQYF | TGCGCCAGCAGTAACAGGGAAGCCTACGAGCAGTACTTC
. | . | TRBJ2-2 | TRBV9 | CASSVGAGRGTGELFF | TGTGCCAGCAGCGTAGGAGCAGGCCGGGGGACCGGGGAGCTGTTTTTT
. | TRBD2 | TRBJ2-5 | TRBV11-2 | CASSSPSGVETQYF | TGTGCCAGCAGCTCCCCTAGCGGGGTGGAGACCCAGTACTTC
. | TRBD2 | TRBJ2-3 | TRBV13 | CASSSMGGIQRGHPDTQYF | TGTGCCAGCAGCTCCATGGGGGGGATTCAGCGGGGGCATCCAGATACGCAGTATTTT
. | TRBD1 | TRBJ1-1 | TRBV5-1 | CASRPPGQGNTEAFF | TGCGCCAGCAGGCCTCCGGGACAGGGGAACACTGAAGCTTTCTTT
. | TRBD1 | TRBJ2-7 | TRBV5-6 | CASSLGDRGHHEQYF | TGTGCCAGCAGCTTGGGGGACAGGGGGCACCACGAGCAGTACTTC
few | TRBD1 | TRBJ1-5 | TRBV10-1 | CASSESGRGLYQPQHF | TGCGCCAGCAGTGAGTCGGGCAGGGGGCTGTATCAGCCCCAGCATTTT
. | TRBD1 | TRBJ1-1 | TRBV6-5 | CASTDRGVSTEAFF | TGTGCCAGCACTGACAGGGGGGTAAGCACTGAAGCTTTCTTT
once | . | TRBJ1-1 | TRBV19 | CASSIDREEWTEAFF | TGTGCCAGTAGTATAGACAGGGAGGAATGGACTGAAGCTTTCTTT
. | . | TRBJ2-1 | TRBV11-2 | CASSTRTIILNEQFF | TGTGCCAGCAGTACTAGGACTATCATCCTCAATGAGCAGTTCTTC
. | . | TRBJ1-2 | TRBV7-9 | CSSSPSFYGYTF | TGTTCCAGCAGCCCCTCGTTCTATGGCTACACCTTC
once | TRBD1 | TRBJ1-5 | TRBV15 | CAASRGTGAHQPQHF | TGTGCCGCCAGCAGAGGAACAGGGGCCCATCAGCCCCAGCATTTT
. | TRBD1 | TRBJ1-5 | TRBV6-6 | CASSYKGADNQPQHF | TGTGCCAGCAGTTACAAGGGGGCCGACAATCAGCCCCAGCATTTT
. | . | TRBJ2-5 | TRBV7-2 | CASRLARQETQYF | TGTGCCAGCAGATTAGCCAGACAAGAGACCCAGTACTTC
. | . | TRBJ2-3 | TRBV2 | CASSDRAQYF | TGTGCCAGCAGTGACAGGGCGCAGTATTTT
. | TRBD2 | TRBJ2-1 | TRBV30 | CAWSVGGAQQFF | TGTGCCTGGAGTGTCGGGGGGGCACAGCAGTTCTTC
. | TRBD2 | TRBJ2-5 | TRBV5-4 | CASSVRLAGTVETQYF | TGTGCCAGCAGCGTACGACTAGCGGGGACCGTGGAGACCCAGTACTTC
. | TRBD1 | TRBJ1-5 | TRBV27 | CASRLGQGVHQPQHF | TGTGCCAGCAGGTTAGGACAGGGGGTTCATCAGCCCCAGCATTTT
. | TRBD2 | TRBJ2-7 | TRBV6-6 | CASSHGGSSYEQYF | TGTGCCAGCAGTCACGGGGGGAGCTCCTACGAGCAGTACTTC
. | . | TRBJ2-2 | TRBV7-3 | CASSFQGGELFF | TGTGCCAGCAGCTTTCAGGGCGGGGAGCTGTTTTTT
few | TRBD2 | TRBJ2-2 | TRBV7-9 | CASSLPSSGFTGELFF | TGTGCCAGCAGCTTACCGTCTAGCGGGTTCACCGGGGAGCTGTTTTTT
. | TRBD2 | TRBJ2-3 | TRBV7-9 | CASSRHGGGTDTQYF | TGTGCCAGCAGCCGACACGGGGGGGGCACAGATACGCAGTATTTT
medium-sized | TRBD2 | TRBJ2-7 | TRBV6-5 | CASSRGLAGGYEQYF | TGTGCCAGCAGCCGAGGACTAGCGGGGGGATACGAGCAGTACTTC
. | . | TRBJ2-3 | TRBV4-1 | CASSQDVRGTDTQYF | TGCGCCAGCAGCCAAGATGTCAGGGGCACAGATACGCAGTATTTT
. | . | TRBJ1-4 | TRBV6-6 | CASSGGWEVTNEKLFF | TGTGCCAGCAGTGGGGGGTGGGAGGTAACTAATGAAAAACTGTTTTTT
. | TRBD2 | TRBJ2-3 | TRBV5-4 | CASSLGLAGGHSDTQYF | TGTGCCAGCAGCTTAGGACTAGCGGGGGGGCATTCGGATACGCAGTATTTT
. | TRBD1 | TRBJ2-2 | TRBV10-3 | CAIRTGDNGELFF | TGTGCCATCAGGACAGGGGACAACGGGGAGCTGTTTTTT
. | . | TRBJ1-1 | TRBV7-9 | CASSPRRGPTEAFF | TGTGCCAGCAGCCCCAGGAGGGGTCCCACTGAAGCTTTCTTT
. | . | TRBJ1-1 | TRBV18 | CASSPQAQGWTEAFF | TGTGCCAGCTCACCACAGGCGCAGGGATGGACTGAAGCTTTCTTT
. | . | TRBJ2-7 | TRBV5-1 | CASSLEIGHLREQYF | TGCGCCAGCAGCTTGGAGATAGGACACCTAAGGGAGCAGTACTTC
once | . | TRBJ1-1 | TRBV7-2 | CASSLNYAGGRGTEAFF | TGTGCCAGCAGCTTAAATTACGCCGGGGGGCGCGGGACTGAAGCTTTCTTT
. | TRBD2 | TRBJ2-3 | TRBV7-2 | CASSKSSGGAITDTQYF | TGTGCCAGCAGCAAATCTAGCGGGGGGGCGATCACAGATACGCAGTATTTT
. | TRBD1 | TRBJ2-5 | TRBV7-9 | CATSGQGQETQYF | TGTGCCACTTCGGGACAGGGTCAAGAGACCCAGTACTTC
. | TRBD1 | TRBJ1-2 | TRBV11-2 | CASSASGTGSNYGYTF | TGTGCCAGCAGCGCCTCCGGGACAGGGTCCAACTATGGCTACACCTTC
. | . | TRBJ2-4 | TRBV2 | CASRQWAADLAKNIQYF | TGTGCCAGCAGACAGTGGGCCGCTGATCTAGCCAAAAACATTCAGTACTTC
. | . | TRBJ2-3 | TRBV18 | CASSPSVLPGTDTQYF | TGTGCCAGCTCACCATCGGTGCTCCCGGGTACAGATACGCAGTATTTT
. | . | TRBJ1-6 | TRBV6-5 | CASRQSSYNSPLHF | TGTGCCAGCAGACAGAGCTCCTATAATTCACCCCTCCACTTT
. | . | TRBJ1-5 | TRBV9 | CASSVGGLNQPQHF | TGTGCCAGCAGCGTAGGGGGCCTCAATCAGCCCCAGCATTTT
. | . | TRBJ1-1 | TRBV7-8 | CASSLVRRHTEAFF | TGTGCCAGCAGCTTAGTCCGGAGACACACTGAAGCTTTCTTT